Sequencing of this T cell receptor beta chain was carried out in a study of T cell repertoires in cytomegalovirus infection. Looking at the study overall: Public TCR beta signatures marked donors with CMV infection and the matching HLA. Study outcomes and limitations: What dominated the ex vivo response were HLA-C-restricted CMV-specific TCR beta clonotypes.

CDR1 is DFQATT, CDR2 SNEGSKA, per germline (reference sequence). CDR3 length: 14 residues. V was trimmed by 4 bases and J by 5 bases, leaving 18 bases between them. TCRdb reprocessed the reads via MiXCR and lists one record per CDR3 protein. The sample records roughly 240,000 distinct CDR3 sequences, 5% to 8.5% being singletons. This clonotype occurred a few times. The target antigen is unknown. The chain has TRBV20-1 and TRBJ2-7, with D perhaps TRBD1 (6 bases). Sequencing was performed on PBMCs. The TCR originated in a human donor in good health (CMV status not recorded). Some clones in this sample may be carry-over from other donors' samples. The CDR3 reads CSAKRQGSLDEQYF. CDR3 coding DNA: TGCAGTGCTAAGAGGCAGGGGAGTTTGGACGAGCAGTACTTC.